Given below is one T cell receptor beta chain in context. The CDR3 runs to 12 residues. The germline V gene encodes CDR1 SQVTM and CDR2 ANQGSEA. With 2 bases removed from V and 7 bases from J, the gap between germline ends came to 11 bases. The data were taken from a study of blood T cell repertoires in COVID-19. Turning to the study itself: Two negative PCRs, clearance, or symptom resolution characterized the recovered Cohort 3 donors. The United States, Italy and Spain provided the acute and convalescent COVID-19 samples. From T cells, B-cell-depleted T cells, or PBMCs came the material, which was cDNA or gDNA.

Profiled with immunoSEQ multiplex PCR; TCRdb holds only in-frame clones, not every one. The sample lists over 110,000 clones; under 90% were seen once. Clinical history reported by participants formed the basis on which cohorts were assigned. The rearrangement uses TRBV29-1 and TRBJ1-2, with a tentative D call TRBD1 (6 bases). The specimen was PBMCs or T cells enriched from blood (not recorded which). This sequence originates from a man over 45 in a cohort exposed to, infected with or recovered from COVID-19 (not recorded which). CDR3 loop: CSVEKGVGGYTF. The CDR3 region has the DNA TGCAGCGTTGAAAAGGGGGTCGGTGGCTACACCTTC. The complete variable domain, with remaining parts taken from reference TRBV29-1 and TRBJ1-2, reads SAVISQKPSRDICQRGTSLTIQCQVDSQVTMMFWYRQQPGQSLTLIATANQGSEATYESGFVIDKFPISRPNLTFSTLTVSNMSPEDSSIYLCSVEKGVGGYTFGSGTRLTVV.